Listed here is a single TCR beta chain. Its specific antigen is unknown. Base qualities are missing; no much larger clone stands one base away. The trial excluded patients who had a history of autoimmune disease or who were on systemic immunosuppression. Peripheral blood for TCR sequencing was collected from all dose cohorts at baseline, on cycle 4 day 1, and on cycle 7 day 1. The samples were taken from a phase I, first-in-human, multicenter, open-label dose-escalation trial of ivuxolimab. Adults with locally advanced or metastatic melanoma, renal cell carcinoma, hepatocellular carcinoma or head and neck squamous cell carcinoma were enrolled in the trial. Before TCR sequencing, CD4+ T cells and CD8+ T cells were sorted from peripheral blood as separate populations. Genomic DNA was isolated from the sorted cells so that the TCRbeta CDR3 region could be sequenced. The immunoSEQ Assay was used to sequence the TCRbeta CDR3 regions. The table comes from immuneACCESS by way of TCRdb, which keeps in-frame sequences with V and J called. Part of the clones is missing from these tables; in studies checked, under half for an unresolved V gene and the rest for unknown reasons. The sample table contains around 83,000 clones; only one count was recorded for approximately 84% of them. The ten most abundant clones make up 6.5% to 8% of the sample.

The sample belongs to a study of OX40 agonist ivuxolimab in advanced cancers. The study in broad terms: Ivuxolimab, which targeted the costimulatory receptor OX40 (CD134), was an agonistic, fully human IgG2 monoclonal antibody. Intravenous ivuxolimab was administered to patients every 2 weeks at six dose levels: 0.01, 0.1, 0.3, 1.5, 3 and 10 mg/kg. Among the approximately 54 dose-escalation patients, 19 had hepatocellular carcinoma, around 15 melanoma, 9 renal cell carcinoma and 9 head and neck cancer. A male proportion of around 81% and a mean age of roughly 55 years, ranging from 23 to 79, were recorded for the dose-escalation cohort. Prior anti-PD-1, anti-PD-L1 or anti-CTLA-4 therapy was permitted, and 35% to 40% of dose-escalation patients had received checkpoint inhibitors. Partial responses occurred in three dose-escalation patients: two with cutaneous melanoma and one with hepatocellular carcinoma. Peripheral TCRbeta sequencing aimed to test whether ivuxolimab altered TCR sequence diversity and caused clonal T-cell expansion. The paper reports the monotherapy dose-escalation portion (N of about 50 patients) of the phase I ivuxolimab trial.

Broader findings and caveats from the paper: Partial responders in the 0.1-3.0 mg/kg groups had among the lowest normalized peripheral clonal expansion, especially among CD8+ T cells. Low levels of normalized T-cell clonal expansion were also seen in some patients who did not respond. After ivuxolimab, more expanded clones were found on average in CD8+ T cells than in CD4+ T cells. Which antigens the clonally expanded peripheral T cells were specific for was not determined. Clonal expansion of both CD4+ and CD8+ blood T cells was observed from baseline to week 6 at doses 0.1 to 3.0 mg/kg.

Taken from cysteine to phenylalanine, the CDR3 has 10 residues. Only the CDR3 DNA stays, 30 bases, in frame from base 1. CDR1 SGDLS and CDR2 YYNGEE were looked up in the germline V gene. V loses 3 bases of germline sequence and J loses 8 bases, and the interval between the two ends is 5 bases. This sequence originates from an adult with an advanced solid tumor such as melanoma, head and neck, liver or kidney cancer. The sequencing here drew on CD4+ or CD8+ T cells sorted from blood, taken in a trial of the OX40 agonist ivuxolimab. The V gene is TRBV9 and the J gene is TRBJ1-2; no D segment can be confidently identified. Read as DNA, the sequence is TGTGCCAGCAGCGGTCTCGGCTACACCTTC. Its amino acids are CASSGLGYTF.